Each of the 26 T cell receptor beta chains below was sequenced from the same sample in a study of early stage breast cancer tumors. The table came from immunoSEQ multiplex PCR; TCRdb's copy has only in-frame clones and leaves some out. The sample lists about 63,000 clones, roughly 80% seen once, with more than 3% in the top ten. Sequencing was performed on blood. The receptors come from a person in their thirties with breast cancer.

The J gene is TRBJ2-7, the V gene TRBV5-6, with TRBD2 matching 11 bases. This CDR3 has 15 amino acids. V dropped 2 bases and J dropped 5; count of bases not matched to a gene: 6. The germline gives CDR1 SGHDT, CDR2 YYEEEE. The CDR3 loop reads CASSFRLAGGDEQYF. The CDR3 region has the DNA TGTGCCAGCAGCTTTCGGTTAGCGGGAGGGGACGAGCAGTACTTC.

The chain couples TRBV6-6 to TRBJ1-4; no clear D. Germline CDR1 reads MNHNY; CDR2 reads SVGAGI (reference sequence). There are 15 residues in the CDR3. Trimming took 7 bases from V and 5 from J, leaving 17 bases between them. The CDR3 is CASISSRRINEKLFF. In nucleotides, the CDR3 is TGTGCCAGCATTTCGTCAAGGCGGATAAATGAAAAACTGTTTTTT.

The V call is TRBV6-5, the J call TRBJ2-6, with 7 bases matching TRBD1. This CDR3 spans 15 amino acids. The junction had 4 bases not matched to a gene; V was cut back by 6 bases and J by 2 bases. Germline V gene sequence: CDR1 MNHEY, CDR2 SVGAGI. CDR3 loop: CASSDGTAGANVLTF. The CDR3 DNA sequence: TGTGCCAGCAGCGACGGGACAGCTGGGGCCAACGTCCTGACTTTC.

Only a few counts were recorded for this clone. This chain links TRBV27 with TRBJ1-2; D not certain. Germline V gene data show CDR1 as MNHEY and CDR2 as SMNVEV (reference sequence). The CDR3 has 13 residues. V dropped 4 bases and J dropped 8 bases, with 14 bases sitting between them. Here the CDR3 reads CASSWAGTGGYTF. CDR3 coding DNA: TGTGCCAGCAGTTGGGCAGGCACGGGAGGCTACACCTTC.

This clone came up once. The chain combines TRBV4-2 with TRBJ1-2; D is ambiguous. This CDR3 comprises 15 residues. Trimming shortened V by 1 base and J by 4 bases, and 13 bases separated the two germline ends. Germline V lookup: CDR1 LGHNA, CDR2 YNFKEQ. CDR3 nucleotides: TGTGCCAGCAGCCAAGGTCCGGGCGCTGTCTATGGCTACACCTTC. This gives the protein CASSQGPGAVYGYTF.

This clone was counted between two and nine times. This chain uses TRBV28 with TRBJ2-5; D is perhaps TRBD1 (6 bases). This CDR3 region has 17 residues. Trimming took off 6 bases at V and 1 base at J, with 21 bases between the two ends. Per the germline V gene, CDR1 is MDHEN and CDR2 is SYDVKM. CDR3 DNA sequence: TGTGCCAGCAGGGACACAGGGCATGGCTCGATCCAAGAGACCCAGTACTTC. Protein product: CASRDTGHGSIQETQYF. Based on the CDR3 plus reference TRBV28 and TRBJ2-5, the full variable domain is DVKVTQSSRYLVKRTGEKVFLECVQDMDHENMFWYRQDPGLGLRLIYFSYDVKMKEKGDIPEGYSVSREKKERFSLILESASTNQTSMYLCASRDTGHGSIQETQYFGPGTRLLVL.

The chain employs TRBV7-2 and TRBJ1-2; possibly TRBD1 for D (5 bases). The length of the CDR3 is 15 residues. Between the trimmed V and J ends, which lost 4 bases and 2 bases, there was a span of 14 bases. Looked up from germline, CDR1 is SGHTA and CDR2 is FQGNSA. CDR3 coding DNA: TGTGCCAGCAGCTATTATATTCAGGGCAACTATGGCTACACCTTC. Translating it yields CASSYYIQGNYGYTF.

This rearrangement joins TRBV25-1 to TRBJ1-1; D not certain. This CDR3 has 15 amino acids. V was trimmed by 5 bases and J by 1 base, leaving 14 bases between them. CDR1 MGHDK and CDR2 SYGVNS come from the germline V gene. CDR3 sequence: CASSRGPYRNTEAFF. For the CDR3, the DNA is TGTGCCAGCAGTCGAGGCCCTTACAGGAACACTGAAGCTTTCTTT.

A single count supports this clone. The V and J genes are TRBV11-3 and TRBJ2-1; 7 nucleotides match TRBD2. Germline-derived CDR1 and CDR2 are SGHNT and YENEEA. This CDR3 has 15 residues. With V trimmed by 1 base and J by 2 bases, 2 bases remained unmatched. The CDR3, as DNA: TGTGCCAGCAGCTTAGGGCTAGCGGCCTACAATGAGCAGTTCTTC. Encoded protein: CASSLGLAAYNEQFF.

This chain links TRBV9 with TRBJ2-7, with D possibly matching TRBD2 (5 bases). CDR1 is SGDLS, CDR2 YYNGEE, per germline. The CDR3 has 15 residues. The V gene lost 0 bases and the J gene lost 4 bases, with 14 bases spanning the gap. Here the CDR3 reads CASSVASSSQYEQYF. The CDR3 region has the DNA TGTGCCAGCAGCGTAGCTAGCAGTTCTCAATACGAGCAGTACTTC. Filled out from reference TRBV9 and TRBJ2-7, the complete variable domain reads DSGVTQTPKHLITATGQRVTLRCSPRSGDLSVYWYQQSLDQGLQFLIQYYNGEERAKGNILERFSAQQFPDLHSELNLSSLELGDSALYFCASSVASSSQYEQYFGPGTRLTVT.

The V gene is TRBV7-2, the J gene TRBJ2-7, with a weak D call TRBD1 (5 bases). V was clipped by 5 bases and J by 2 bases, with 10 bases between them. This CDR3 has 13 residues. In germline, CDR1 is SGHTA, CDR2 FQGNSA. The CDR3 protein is CASSLRGPYEQYF. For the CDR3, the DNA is TGTGCCAGCAGCCTAAGGGGCCCCTACGAGCAGTACTTC.

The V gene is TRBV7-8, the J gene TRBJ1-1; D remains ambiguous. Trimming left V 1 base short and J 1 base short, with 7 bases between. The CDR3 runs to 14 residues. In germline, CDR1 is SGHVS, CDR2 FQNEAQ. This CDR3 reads CASSLEVPNTEAFF. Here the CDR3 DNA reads TGTGCCAGCAGCTTAGAGGTCCCGAACACTGAAGCTTTCTTT. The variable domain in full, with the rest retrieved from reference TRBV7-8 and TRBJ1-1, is GAGVSQSPRYKVAKRGQDVALRCDPISGHVSLFWYQQALGQGPEFLTYFQNEAQLDKSGLPSDRFFAERPEGSVSTLKIQRTQQEDSAVYLCASSLEVPNTEAFFGQGTRLTVV.

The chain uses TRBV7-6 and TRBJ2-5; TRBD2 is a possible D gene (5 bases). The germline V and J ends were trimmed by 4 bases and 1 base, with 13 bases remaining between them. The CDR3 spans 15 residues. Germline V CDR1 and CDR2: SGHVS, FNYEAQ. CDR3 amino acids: CASSSSAGFQETQYF. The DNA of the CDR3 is TGTGCCAGCAGCTCCTCCGCGGGCTTCCAAGAGACCCAGTACTTC.

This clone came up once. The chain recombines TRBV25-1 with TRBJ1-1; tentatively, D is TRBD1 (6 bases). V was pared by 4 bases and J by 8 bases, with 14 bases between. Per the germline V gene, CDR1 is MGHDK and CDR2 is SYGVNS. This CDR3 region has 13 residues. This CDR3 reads CASSVRGQGEAFF. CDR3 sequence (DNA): TGTGCCAGCAGTGTCCGAGGGCAGGGGGAAGCTTTCTTT.

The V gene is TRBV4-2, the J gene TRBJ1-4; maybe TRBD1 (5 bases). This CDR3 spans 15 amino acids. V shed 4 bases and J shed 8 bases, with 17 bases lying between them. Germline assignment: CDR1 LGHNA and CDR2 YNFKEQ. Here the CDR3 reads CASSPEPGRREKLFF. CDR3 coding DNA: TGTGCCAGCAGCCCCGAACCAGGGAGAAGGGAAAAACTGTTTTTT.

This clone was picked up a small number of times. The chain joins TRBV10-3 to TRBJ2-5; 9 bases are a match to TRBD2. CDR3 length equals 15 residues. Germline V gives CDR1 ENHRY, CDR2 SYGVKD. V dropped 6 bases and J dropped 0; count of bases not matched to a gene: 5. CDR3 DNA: TGTGCCATCAGAGGCGGGGGGGCTTACCAAGAGACCCAGTACTTC. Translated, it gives CAIRGGGAYQETQYF.

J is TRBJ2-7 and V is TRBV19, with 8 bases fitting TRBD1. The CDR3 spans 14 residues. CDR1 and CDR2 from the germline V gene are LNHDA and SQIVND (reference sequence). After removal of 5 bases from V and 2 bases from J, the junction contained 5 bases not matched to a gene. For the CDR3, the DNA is TGTGCCAGTAGTGAAACAGGGGGGACCTACGAGCAGTACTTC. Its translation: CASSETGGTYEQYF.

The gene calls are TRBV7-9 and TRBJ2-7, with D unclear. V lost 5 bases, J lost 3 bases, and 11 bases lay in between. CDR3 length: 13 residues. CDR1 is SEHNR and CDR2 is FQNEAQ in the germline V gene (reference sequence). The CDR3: CASSPGSFYEQYF. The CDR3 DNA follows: TGTGCCAGCAGCCCCGGGTCATTCTACGAGCAGTACTTC. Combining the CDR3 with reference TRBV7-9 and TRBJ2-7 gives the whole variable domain DTGVSQNPRHKITKRGQNVTFRCDPISEHNRLYWYRQTLGQGPEFLTYFQNEAQLEKSRLLSDRFSAERPKGSFSTLEIQRTEQGDSAMYLCASSPGSFYEQYFGPGTRLTVT.

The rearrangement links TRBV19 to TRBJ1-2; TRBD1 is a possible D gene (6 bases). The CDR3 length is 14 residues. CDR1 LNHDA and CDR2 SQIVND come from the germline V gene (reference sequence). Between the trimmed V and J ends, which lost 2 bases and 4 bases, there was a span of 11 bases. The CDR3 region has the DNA TGTGCCAGTAGTATAACCGACAGGCTCTATGGCTACACCTTC. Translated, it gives CASSITDRLYGYTF.

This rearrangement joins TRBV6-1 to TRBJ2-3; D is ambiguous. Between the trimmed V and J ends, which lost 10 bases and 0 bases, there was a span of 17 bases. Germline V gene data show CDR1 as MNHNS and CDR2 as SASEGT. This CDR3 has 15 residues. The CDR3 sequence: CANMNGFTSTDTQYF. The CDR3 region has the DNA TGTGCCAATATGAACGGATTTACTAGCACAGATACGCAGTATTTT.

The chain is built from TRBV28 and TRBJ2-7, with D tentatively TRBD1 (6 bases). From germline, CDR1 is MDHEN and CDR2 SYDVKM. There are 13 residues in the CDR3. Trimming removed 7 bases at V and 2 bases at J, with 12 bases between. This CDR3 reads CASMKTGPYEQYF. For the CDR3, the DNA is TGTGCCAGCATGAAGACAGGTCCCTACGAGCAGTACTTC.

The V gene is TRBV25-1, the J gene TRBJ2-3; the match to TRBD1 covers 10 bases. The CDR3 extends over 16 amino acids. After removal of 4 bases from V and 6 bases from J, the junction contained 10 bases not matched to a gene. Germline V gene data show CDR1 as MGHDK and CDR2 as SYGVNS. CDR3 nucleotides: TGTGCCAGCAGTGGGTGGACAGGGGGTAGGTCGGATACGCAGTATTTT. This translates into CASSGWTGGRSDTQYF. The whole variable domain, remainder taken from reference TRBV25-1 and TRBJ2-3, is EADIYQTPRYLVIGTGKKITLECSQTMGHDKMYWYQQDPGMELHLIHYSYGVNSTEKGDLSSESTVSRIRTEHFPLTLESARPSHTSQYLCASSGWTGGRSDTQYFGPGTRLTVL.

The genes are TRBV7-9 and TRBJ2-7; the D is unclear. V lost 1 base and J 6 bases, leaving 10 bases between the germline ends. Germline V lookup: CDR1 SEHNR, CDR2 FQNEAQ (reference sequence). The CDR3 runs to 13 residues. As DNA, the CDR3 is TGTGCCAGCAGCTTAGGATTATCTACCGAGCAGTACTTC. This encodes CASSLGLSTEQYF.

The CDR3 sequence: CASSFRDTGELFF. Here the CDR3 DNA reads TGTGCCAGCAGCTTTCGGGACACCGGGGAGCTGTTTTTT. This chain links TRBV11-2 with TRBJ2-2, with D unclear. Germline CDR1 SGHAT, CDR2 FQNNGV. This CDR3 region has 13 residues. V lost 3 bases and J 3 bases, leaving 5 bases between the germline ends.

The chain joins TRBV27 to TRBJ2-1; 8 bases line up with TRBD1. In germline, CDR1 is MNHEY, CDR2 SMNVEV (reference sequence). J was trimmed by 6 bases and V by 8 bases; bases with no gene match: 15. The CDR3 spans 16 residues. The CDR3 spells CASGPTGTGWFNEQFF. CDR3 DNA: TGTGCCAGCGGGCCGACCGGGACAGGTTGGTTCAATGAGCAGTTCTTC.

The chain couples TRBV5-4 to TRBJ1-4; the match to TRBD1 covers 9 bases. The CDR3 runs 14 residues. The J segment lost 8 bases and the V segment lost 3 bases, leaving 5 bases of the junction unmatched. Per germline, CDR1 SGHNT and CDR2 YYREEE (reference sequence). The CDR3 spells CASSSQGAGEKLFF. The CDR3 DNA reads TGTGCCAGCAGCTCACAGGGGGCGGGCGAAAAACTGTTTTTT.